The 23 T cell receptor beta chains below were found in one sample sequenced in a study of tumor-infiltrating lymphocytes in localized non-small cell lung cancer. Produced via immunoSEQ multiplex PCR; TCRdb's table is partial and in-frame only. The sample contains approximately 13,000 clones, around 79% of which appear only once. Sample: lung tumor tissue. The origin of the receptors is a human donor with non-small cell lung cancer.

The chain employs TRBV7-6 and TRBJ2-7, with 7 bases lining up with TRBD2. The CDR3 contains 17 residues. CDR1 is SGHVS and CDR2 is FNYEAQ in the germline V gene. V shed 1 base, J shed 6 bases, and the junction held 15 bases outside the gene matches. CDR3: CASSLELFGGTLSEQYF. CDR3 in DNA: TGTGCCAGCAGCTTAGAGTTATTCGGGGGGACCCTTTCCGAGCAGTACTTC.

This clone appeared a single time. CDR3 protein: CASSVVAGGSAGELFF. The DNA of the CDR3 is TGTGCCAGCAGCGTAGTTGCGGGAGGTAGCGCCGGGGAGCTGTTTTTT. The V gene is TRBV9, the J gene TRBJ2-2, with 8 bases fitting TRBD2. This CDR3 spans 16 amino acids. Germline trimming cut 0 bases from V and 6 bases from J; bases unmatched to any gene: 7. CDR1 and CDR2 (germline): SGDLS, YYNGEE.

This chain joins TRBV7-9 and TRBJ2-5; D is undetermined. This CDR3 region has 12 residues. The V end was cut by 2 bases, the J end by 4 bases, with 5 bases between. The germline V gene encodes CDR1 SEHNR and CDR2 FQNEAQ (reference sequence). CDR3 nucleotides: TGTGCCAGCAGCTTAAGTGGAGAGACCCAGTACTTC. Its protein is CASSLSGETQYF.

The rearrangement links TRBV6-1 to TRBJ1-4, with 7 bases lining up with TRBD1. J was trimmed by 1 base and V by 11 bases; bases with no gene match: 4. Germline CDR1 and CDR2: MNHNS and SASEGT. CDR3 size: 13 residues. The CDR3 loop reads CAGRQGTNEKLFF. The CDR3 nucleotides are TGTGCCGGGAGACAGGGAACTAATGAAAAACTGTTTTTT.

V usage is TRBV4-3 and J usage is TRBJ2-5; 10 bases agree with TRBD2. The CDR3 totals 16 residues. Unmatched junction bases numbered 7, after V lost 2 bases and J lost 4 bases. Germline V gene lookup returns CDR1 LGHNA and CDR2 YSLEER. The CDR3 region is CASSQSAGGPGETQYF. CDR3 in DNA: TGCGCCAGCAGCCAATCAGCGGGGGGGCCTGGAGAGACCCAGTACTTC.

The chain carries TRBV11-2 and TRBJ2-2; D might be TRBD1 or TRBD2, each matching 5 bases. The CDR3 extends over 17 amino acids. Trimming cost V 1 base and J 4 bases, with 16 bases left between them. The V gene's germline CDR1 is SGHAT and CDR2 FQNNGV. CDR3 nucleotides: TGTGCCAGCAGCTTAGGCCTCCGGGGACGGGGCACCGGGGAGCTGTTTTTT. It encodes CASSLGLRGRGTGELFF.

The rearrangement uses TRBV5-1 and TRBJ2-1; 8 nucleotides agree with TRBD2. The germline V gene has CDR1 SGHRS and CDR2 YFSETQ. The length of the CDR3 is 18 residues. The junction had 12 bases not matched to a gene; V was cut back by 3 bases and J by 1 base. The CDR3 region is CASSSLAGMGQSYNEQFF. The DNA for the CDR3 is TGCGCCAGCAGCTCTTTAGCGGGAATGGGTCAATCCTACAATGAGCAGTTCTTC.

CDR3 DNA: TGCACCAGCAGCCAAGATCCCATGCGACAGGGGACGAATAGCAATCAGCCCCAGCATTTT. This encodes CTSSQDPMRQGTNSNQPQHF. J is TRBJ1-5 and V is TRBV1; TRBD1 is taken as the D call from the table, unchecked against the DNA. TRBV1 is labeled a pseudogene. The CDR3 runs to 20 residues.

V is TRBV7-6 and J is TRBJ1-4; D ambiguous. From germline, CDR1 is SGHVS and CDR2 FNYEAQ. This CDR3 has 13 residues. Trimming shortened V by 0 bases and J by 4 bases, and 3 bases separated the two germline ends. The CDR3 is CASSLALNEKLFF. The CDR3 DNA follows: TGTGCCAGCAGCTTAGCCCTTAATGAAAAACTGTTTTTT.

The V and J genes are TRBV29-1 and TRBJ2-5, with 9 bases that match TRBD1. With the DNA end fitting TRBJ2-7 better, the J assignment may be wrong. The CDR3 covers 14 residues. CDR1 is SQVTM, CDR2 ANQGSEA, per germline. CDR3 sequence reads: CSVEGGQGSYEQYF. The DNA for the CDR3 is TGCAGCGTTGAAGGGGGACAGGGTTCCTACGAGCAGTACTTC.

The chain uses TRBV9 and TRBJ2-6; D is unclear. V was clipped by 0 bases and J by 0 bases, with 7 bases between them. Per germline, CDR1 SGDLS and CDR2 YYNGEE. This CDR3 is built from 16 residues. CDR3 sequence reads: CASSVERGSGANVLTF. CDR3 nucleotide sequence: TGTGCCAGCAGCGTAGAAAGAGGCTCTGGGGCCAACGTCCTGACTTTC.

The chain couples TRBV5-1 to TRBJ2-5, with D perhaps matching TRBD1 (6 bases). The length of the CDR3 is 13 residues. Trimming stripped 7 bases from V and 5 bases from J, with 15 bases between. CDR1 and CDR2 from the germline V gene are SGHRS and YFSETQ. CDR3 DNA: TGCGCCAGCGCCGGGGCAGGGGTGGAGACCCAGTACTTC. Translating gives CASAGAGVETQYF.

This chain links TRBV28 with TRBJ2-5; 7 bases match TRBD1. V lost 2 bases and J lost 5; bases outside the gene matches: 8. The CDR3 loop spans 15 amino acids. The germline V gene has CDR1 MDHEN and CDR2 SYDVKM. The CDR3 is CASSLALTGEETQYF. CDR3 sequence (DNA): TGTGCCAGCAGTTTAGCCCTAACAGGGGAGGAGACCCAGTACTTC.

The gene calls are TRBV27 and TRBJ2-1; D not resolved. The germline V gene encodes CDR1 MNHEY and CDR2 SMNVEV (reference sequence). CDR3 length: 12 amino acids. V shed 5 bases and J shed 7 bases, with 9 bases lying between them. CDR3 loop: CASSIIGNEQFF. The DNA for the CDR3 is TGTGCCAGCAGTATAATAGGTAATGAGCAGTTCTTC.

This chain links TRBV28 with TRBJ1-1; D may be TRBD1 (5 bases). CDR3 length equals 13 residues. Trimming stripped 6 bases from V and 0 bases from J, with 8 bases between. Germline CDR1 is MDHEN and CDR2 is SYDVKM. DNA for the CDR3: TGTGCCAGCAGAGGGGTACTGAACACTGAAGCTTTCTTT. It encodes CASRGVLNTEAFF.

In nucleotides, the CDR3 is TGTGCCATCAGGGACGCCGGGGCTCAGCGGGCGAGCTCCTACAATGAGCAGTTCTTC. Translated, it gives CAIRDAGAQRASSYNEQFF. This chain joins TRBV10-3 and TRBJ2-1; TRBD2 might be the D (6 bases). The germline V gene has CDR1 ENHRY and CDR2 SYGVKD. V shed 6 bases and J shed 0 bases, with 24 bases lying between them. CDR3 length equals 19 residues.

This clone appeared once. This sequence joins TRBV6-6 and TRBJ2-7; 7 bases map to TRBD1. The V segment lost 3 bases and the J segment 3 bases; nucleotides outside the gene matches: 8. The CDR3 has 15 residues. Germline V CDR1 and CDR2: MNHNY, SVGAGI (reference sequence). The CDR3 sequence: CASSYLGQVGYEQYF. The CDR3 DNA reads TGTGCCAGCAGTTATCTTGGACAGGTGGGCTACGAGCAGTACTTC.

The rearrangement links TRBV14 to TRBJ1-4; D is perhaps TRBD1 (6 bases). CDR1 is SGHDN, CDR2 FVKESK, per germline. V lost 4 bases to trimming and J lost 4 bases, with 19 bases between them. The CDR3 spans 17 residues. The CDR3 bases are TGTGCCAGCAGCCCCGGGAGGGGGAGCTTCAGTAATGAAAAACTGTTTTTT. It codes for CASSPGRGSFSNEKLFF.

This clone has just one count. The chain links TRBV27 to TRBJ2-1, with 8 bases aligning to TRBD2. The V segment lost 3 bases and the J segment 14 bases; nucleotides outside the gene matches: 15. The germline gives CDR1 MNHEY, CDR2 SMNVEV (reference sequence). There are 15 residues in the CDR3. The DNA of the CDR3 is TGTGCCAGCAGTTTCGGAGGGGCGAGTGGACTAGCAAAGTTCTTC. Protein: CASSFGGASGLAKFF.

This chain connects TRBV4-2 to TRBJ2-2; TRBD2 aligns across 13 bases. Trimming cost V 3 bases and J 2 bases; bases outside gene matches: 9. The CDR3 has 19 residues. Germline CDR1 is LGHNA and CDR2 is YNFKEQ. In nucleotides, the CDR3 is TGTGCCAGCAGCCAGGTTTCCGGGACTAGCGGGACTAACACCGGGGAGCTGTTTTTT. Its protein is CASSQVSGTSGTNTGELFF.

V usage is TRBV9 and J usage is TRBJ1-5, with D possibly matching TRBD1 (6 bases). CDR3 length: 15 amino acids. The V gene lost 2 bases and the J gene lost 4 bases, with 13 bases spanning the gap. Germline-derived CDR1 and CDR2 are SGDLS and YYNGEE. In DNA, the CDR3 is TGTGCCAGCAGCGTGGGTGGAGGGGGGAATCAGCCCCAGCATTTT. It yields the protein CASSVGGGGNQPQHF.

The chain recombines TRBV19 with TRBJ1-1; perhaps TRBD1 as D (6 bases). Germline CDR1 and CDR2: LNHDA and SQIVND (reference sequence). The CDR3 contains 15 residues. Trimming shortened V by 2 bases and J by 6 bases, and 16 bases separated the two germline ends. CDR3 sequence reads: CASSIRGGQSAEAFF. The CDR3 region has the DNA TGTGCCAGTAGTATACGGGGTGGACAGTCGGCTGAAGCTTTCTTT.

The rearrangement uses TRBV9 and TRBJ1-4; no firm D call. The CDR3 is 15 amino acids. The ends were cut back, 5 bases at V and 1 base at J, with 12 bases in the middle. The germline V gene encodes CDR1 SGDLS and CDR2 YYNGEE. The CDR3 here is CASSLSWGTNEKLFF. CDR3 coding DNA: TGTGCCAGCAGTCTCTCCTGGGGAACTAATGAAAAACTGTTTTTT.